Below, one T cell receptor (beta chain) is given with its context. The antigen is undetermined. Next came a second PCR, run for about 6 to 11 cycles, which used a sample-barcoded 5' primer along with a J-beta primer mix. A single record per CDR3 protein comes from TCRdb applying MiXCR to the 5' RACE reads. The repertoire holds hundreds of thousands of distinct CDR3 sequences, roughly 50% seen once, with around 20% in the top ten. There are 15 residues in the CDR3. V was shortened by 3 bases and J by 0 bases, with 9 bases between the two germline ends. Germline loops: CDR1 DFQATT, CDR2 SNEGSKA (reference sequence). The data belong to a study of blood T cells in healthy people across ages. Study-wide points: While age rose, TCR beta diversity per million T cells dropped in a roughly linear way.

The genes are TRBV20-1 and TRBJ1-6; no firm D call. The specimen was blood. This TCR was sampled from a man aged 25-45 years in good health. The CDR3 DNA reads as TGCAGTGCTAGGGAGTACAGCTCCTATAATTCACCCCTCCACTTT. Translated, it gives CSAREYSSYNSPLHF.